Each of the 26 T cell receptor beta chains below was sequenced from the same sample in a study of early T cells in non-severe SARS-CoV-2 infection. TCRdb passed the 5' RACE reads through MiXCR, listing each CDR3 protein once. The table lists under 85,000 distinct CDR3 sequences, 5% of them singletons, with 6.5% to 8% in the top ten. This specimen was whole blood, taken at baseline. Source of these receptors: an adult who was a healthcare worker with PCR-confirmed SARS-CoV-2 infection or an uninfected control (not recorded which).

The table lists this clonotype with a few counts. This rearrangement joins TRBV29-1 to TRBJ2-1; 7 nucleotides line up with TRBD2. V lost 7 bases and J lost 5; bases outside the gene matches: 11. In germline, CDR1 is SQVTM, CDR2 ANQGSEA. The CDR3 runs 14 residues. CDR3 sequence (DNA): TGCAGCGCCCTGACTAGCCCCTTAGACAATGAGCAGTTCTTC. It is translated as CSALTSPLDNEQFF.

In its sample, this clonotype was seen a few times. V and J are TRBV7-8 and TRBJ2-1, with D unclear. Between the trimmed V and J ends, which lost 3 bases and 9 bases, there was a span of 12 bases. The CDR3 has 13 residues. The germline V gene has CDR1 SGHVS and CDR2 FQNEAQ. CDR3 sequence: CASSLGSLGEQFF. The CDR3 nucleotides are TGTGCCAGCAGCTTGGGCTCCCTTGGTGAGCAGTTCTTC.

In its sample, this clonotype was seen many times. J is TRBJ1-6 and V is TRBV18, with 7 bases aligning to TRBD1. Germline V gene data show CDR1 as KGHSH and CDR2 as LQKENI. Germline trimming cut 2 bases from V and 5 bases from J; bases unmatched to any gene: 6. The CDR3 extends over 16 amino acids. The DNA for the CDR3 is TGTGCCAGCTCACCAAAACGGGGACAGCATAATTCACCCCTCCACTTT. This encodes CASSPKRGQHNSPLHF.

This clonotype showed up many times. This rearrangement joins TRBV7-8 to TRBJ2-1; 9 bases are shared with TRBD1. Germline CDR1 reads SGHVS; CDR2 reads FQNEAQ. The CDR3 is 16 residues long. J lost 4 bases, V lost 6 bases, and 10 bases had no gene match. Here the CDR3 DNA reads TGTGCCAGCAGACGAAAGAGGACAGGGGAATACAATGAGCAGTTCTTC. Amino acids: CASRRKRTGEYNEQFF. The whole variable domain, remainder taken from reference TRBV7-8 and TRBJ2-1, is GAGVSQSPRYKVAKRGQDVALRCDPISGHVSLFWYQQALGQGPEFLTYFQNEAQLDKSGLPSDRFFAERPEGSVSTLKIQRTQQEDSAVYLCASRRKRTGEYNEQFFGPGTRLTVL.

This clonotype came up once. V usage is TRBV7-2 and J usage is TRBJ2-7; D not certain. Trimming stripped 1 base from V and 3 bases from J, with 7 bases between. Germline V gene sequence: CDR1 SGHTA, CDR2 FQGNSA. The CDR3 has 13 amino acids. Here the CDR3 DNA reads TGTGCCAGCAGCTTAGGCCAGTACTACGAGCAGTACTTC. It yields the protein CASSLGQYYEQYF.

This clonotype turned up a few times. CDR3 protein: CASSRQGRGEKLFF. The CDR3 DNA reads as TGTGCCAGCAGCCGACAGGGACGAGGGGAAAAACTGTTTTTT. V usage is TRBV12-3 or TRBV12-4 and J usage is TRBJ1-4; TRBD1 agrees at 7 bases. V lost 6 bases and J lost 8; bases outside the gene matches: 9. CDR3 size: 14 residues.

This clonotype was picked up a small number of times. V and J are TRBV7-2 and TRBJ2-3; no clear D gene. Trimming pared 3 bases from V and 4 bases from J, leaving 11 bases between. This CDR3 is 14 amino acids long. The germline gives CDR1 SGHTA, CDR2 FQGNSA. CDR3 nucleotides: TGTGCCAGCAGCTTTATGACTGACGCAGATACGCAGTATTTT. It translates to CASSFMTDADTQYF. The complete variable domain, with remaining parts taken from reference TRBV7-2 and TRBJ2-3, reads GAGVSQSPSNKVTEKGKDVELRCDPISGHTALYWYRQSLGQGLEFLIYFQGNSAPDKSGLPSDRFSAERTGGSVSTLTIQRTQQEDSAVYLCASSFMTDADTQYFGPGTRLTVL.

Many counts were recorded for this clonotype. The chain couples TRBV3-1 to TRBJ2-1; 8 bases align to TRBD2. CDR1 is LGHDT and CDR2 is YNNKEL in the germline V gene (reference sequence). CDR3 length: 15 amino acids. V gave up 4 bases and J gave up 8 bases; unmatched junction bases: 10. CDR3 DNA sequence: TGTGCCAGCAGCCGGATGGCGGGAGGTTATCATGAGCAGTTCTTC. Translated, it gives CASSRMAGGYHEQFF.

The CDR3 sequence is CASTKQRGLAGVGAYEQYF. DNA for the CDR3: TGTGCCAGCACCAAACAACGGGGACTAGCGGGAGTGGGTGCCTACGAGCAGTACTTC. The chain uses TRBV7-8 and TRBJ2-7; 14 bases are a match to TRBD2. V lost 7 bases and J lost 2; bases outside the gene matches: 16. Germline CDR1 reads SGHVS; CDR2 reads FQNEAQ. The CDR3 contains 19 residues. Using reference TRBV7-8 and TRBJ2-7 for the parts outside the CDR3, the full variable domain is GAGVSQSPRYKVAKRGQDVALRCDPISGHVSLFWYQQALGQGPEFLTYFQNEAQLDKSGLPSDRFFAERPEGSVSTLKIQRTQQEDSAVYLCASTKQRGLAGVGAYEQYFGPGTRLTVT.

This clonotype turned up a few times. The rearrangement joins TRBV2 to TRBJ2-2; 9 positions agree with TRBD1. CDR1 and CDR2 from the germline V gene are SNHLY and FYNNEI. V lost 4 bases to trimming and J lost 3 bases; unmatched junction nucleotides: 3. This CDR3 is built from 15 residues. Here the CDR3 DNA reads TGTGCCAGCAGTGTTGGGACAGGGCACACCGGGGAGCTGTTTTTT. It codes for CASSVGTGHTGELFF.

The chain carries TRBV10-3 and TRBJ2-1; 7 bases line up with TRBD2. Germline CDR1 reads ENHRY; CDR2 reads SYGVKD. Trimming removed 8 bases from V and 8 bases from J; junction bases left unmatched: 12. The CDR3 covers 14 residues. The CDR3 DNA reads TGTGCCATCCAGGCTAGCGGATTTCTTGATGAGCAGTTCTTC. It translates to CAIQASGFLDEQFF.

In this sample, this clonotype turned up a few times. The rearrangement joins TRBV30 to TRBJ2-1, with 10 bases lining up with TRBD2. The V gene end was trimmed by 0 bases and the J gene end by 8 bases; junction bases not matched to a gene: 10. This CDR3 comprises 16 residues. The germline gives CDR1 GTSNPN, CDR2 SVGIG (reference sequence). The CDR3 DNA is TGTGCCTGGAGTGTCGGAAGTAGCGGGAGGAATGATGAGCAGTTCTTC. It encodes CAWSVGSSGRNDEQFF.

The chain couples TRBV11-2 to TRBJ2-5, with D possibly matching TRBD2 (5 bases). V lost 2 bases and J lost 14, with 12 bases in between. The CDR3 loop spans 11 amino acids. Per the germline V gene, CDR1 is SGHAT and CDR2 is FQNNGV. CDR3 in amino acids: CASSLSRETYF. In DNA, the CDR3 is TGTGCCAGCAGCTTATCTAGGGAGACTTACTTC.

V gene TRBV20-1 combines with J gene TRBJ2-1, with TRBD2 matching 9 bases. V lost 3 bases to trimming and J lost 3 bases; unmatched junction nucleotides: 0. The CDR3 sequence is 13 residues long. The germline V gene encodes CDR1 DFQATT and CDR2 SNEGSKA (reference sequence). Written as DNA, the CDR3 is TGCAGTGCTAGGACTAGCGGCTACAATGAGCAGTTCTTC. Its translation is CSARTSGYNEQFF.

This chain connects TRBV7-3 to TRBJ2-1; D unclear. The V gene lost 0 bases and the J gene lost 8 bases, with 8 bases spanning the gap. Germline CDR1 SGHTA, CDR2 FQGTGA. There are 13 residues in the CDR3. The DNA for the CDR3 is TGTGCCAGCAGCTTAACGAGGAAGGATGAGCAGTTCTTC. This translates into CASSLTRKDEQFF.

This clonotype appeared many times. The rearrangement uses TRBV6-1 and TRBJ1-4; 7 bases fit TRBD1. V gave up 3 bases and J gave up 4 bases; unmatched junction bases: 2. The CDR3 runs to 14 residues. In germline, CDR1 is MNHNS, CDR2 SASEGT. CDR3 nucleotides: TGTGCCAGCAGTGAGGGACAGTATAATGAAAAACTGTTTTTT. This codes for CASSEGQYNEKLFF.

The rearrangement uses TRBV18 and TRBJ1-1; D is unresolved. The germline V gene has CDR1 KGHSH and CDR2 LQKENI. V was shortened by 5 bases and J by 5 bases, with 15 bases between the two germline ends. The CDR3 runs to 14 residues. Here the CDR3 reads CASSADQPPTEAFF. The DNA of the CDR3 is TGTGCCAGCTCAGCGGACCAACCTCCAACTGAAGCTTTCTTT.

A few counts support this clonotype. J is TRBJ2-1 and V is TRBV12-3 or TRBV12-4; D gene unclear. This CDR3 has 12 amino acids. V was clipped by 5 bases and J by 10 bases, with 12 bases between them. The CDR3 DNA reads TGTGCCAGCAGTGGCGACCGGCGGGAGCAGTTCTTC. Encoded protein: CASSGDRREQFF.

This clonotype showed up many times. This sequence joins TRBV7-6 and TRBJ2-1; 7 bases are a match to TRBD2. The CDR3 totals 16 residues. Germline CDR1 and CDR2: SGHVS and FNYEAQ. V shed 3 bases and J 4 bases; nucleotides not matched to a gene: 9. The CDR3 coding sequence is TGTGCCAGCAGCTTGCAGGCTAGCGGAGTTTACAATGAGCAGTTCTTC. Its protein is CASSLQASGVYNEQFF.

V usage is TRBV6-1 and J usage is TRBJ2-5; 12 bases align to TRBD2. J gave up 5 bases and V 6 bases, and 7 bases lay outside the gene matches. The CDR3 is 15 residues long. Germline values: CDR1 MNHNS, CDR2 SASEGT. Written as DNA, the CDR3 is TGTGCCAGCAGGAGGCTAGCGGGAGGGCCGGAGACCCAGTACTTC. Translation: CASRRLAGGPETQYF.

This clonotype is medium-sized. The rearrangement joins TRBV5-8 to TRBJ2-1; D could derive from TRBD1 or TRBD2 (5 bases each). This CDR3 is built from 14 residues. Germline loops: CDR1 SGHTS, CDR2 YDEGEE. V was trimmed by 2 bases and J by 4 bases, leaving 10 bases between them. In DNA, the CDR3 is TGTGCCAGCAGCTTATGGGACCAATACAATGAGCAGTTCTTC. This translates into CASSLWDQYNEQFF.

V gene TRBV7-9 combines with J gene TRBJ2-7, with 10 bases lining up with TRBD2. CDR3 length equals 14 residues. The germline V gene encodes CDR1 SEHNR and CDR2 FQNEAQ (reference sequence). The V gene end was trimmed by 7 bases and the J gene end by 6 bases; junction bases not matched to a gene: 9. The CDR3 here is CASISGTSDREQYF. CDR3 DNA sequence: TGTGCCAGCATATCCGGGACTAGCGATCGCGAGCAGTACTTC.

This clonotype was picked up many times. The chain couples TRBV24-1 to TRBJ1-4, with 8 bases fitting TRBD1. Trimming cost V 3 bases and J 4 bases; bases outside gene matches: 3. The CDR3 has 15 amino acids. Germline CDR1 is KGHDR and CDR2 is SFDVKD. CDR3 in DNA: TGTGCCACCAGTGATGGGACAGGATTTAATGAAAAACTGTTTTTT. Translation gives CATSDGTGFNEKLFF.

This clonotype was seen ten or more times. This chain's CDR3 is CASSWGGLAGSTDTQYF. CDR3 sequence (DNA): TGTGCCAGCAGCTGGGGTGGGCTAGCGGGGAGCACAGATACGCAGTATTTT. The J gene is TRBJ2-3, the V gene TRBV7-2, with 9 nucleotides matching TRBD2. The CDR3 totals 17 residues. CDR1 is SGHTA and CDR2 is FQGNSA in the germline V gene. V dropped 4 bases and J dropped 0; count of bases not matched to a gene: 8.

V usage is TRBV6-5 and J usage is TRBJ2-4, with a possible D match to TRBD1 (6 bases). Trimming took 6 bases from V and 11 from J, leaving 20 bases between them. Germline V gene sequence: CDR1 MNHEY, CDR2 SVGAGI. There are 14 residues in the CDR3. The CDR3 reads CASRLLQGLGVQYF. The CDR3 nucleotides are TGTGCCAGCAGATTGCTCCAGGGGCTCGGGGTTCAGTACTTC.

The rearrangement links TRBV7-9 to TRBJ2-5, with 8 bases fitting TRBD1. Trimming removed 2 bases from V and 2 bases from J; junction bases left unmatched: 4. CDR3 size: 15 residues. Germline lookup yields CDR1 SEHNR and CDR2 FQNEAQ (reference sequence). In DNA form, the CDR3 reads TGTGCCAGCAGCTTAAGTCACAGGGGGCAAGAGACCCAGTACTTC. Its translation: CASSLSHRGQETQYF.